This T cell receptor (beta chain) is drawn from a study of cytomegalovirus exposure and HLA in healthy donors. The CDR3 length is 19 residues. V lost 5 bases to trimming and J lost 0 bases; unmatched junction nucleotides: 10. Germline CDR1 SGHVS, CDR2 FNYEAQ. Clones were read by immunoSEQ multiplex PCR, and TCRdb kept only the in-frame ones, dropping some. The sample contains approximately 270,000 clones, just over 85% of which appear only once. The sequenced sample consisted of PBMCs. The TCR comes from a young woman in good health and CMV-seronegative. This chain links TRBV7-6 with TRBJ2-1; 13 bases match TRBD2. This chain's CDR3 is CASSRGTSGIFSSYNEQFF. The CDR3 bases are TGTGCCAGCAGCCGAGGGACTAGCGGGATATTTAGCTCCTACAATGAGCAGTTCTTC.